The entry below describes one T cell receptor beta chain. These data originate in a study of immune cell composition in non-small cell lung cancer. This CDR3 has 16 residues. Between the trimmed V and J ends, which lost 3 bases and 8 bases, there was a span of 19 bases. CDR1 and CDR2 from the germline V gene are MDHEN and SYDVKM. The normal lung sample lay at least 3 cm, and maximally far, from the tumour. DNA was extracted from unsorted cell suspensions stored frozen. The table came from immunoSEQ multiplex PCR; TCRdb's copy has only in-frame clones and leaves some out. Of about 2,500 clones listed, more than 65% are singletons.

Sequencing was performed on non-adjacent lung tissue. This receptor was obtained from a human donor with non-small cell lung cancer. This sequence joins TRBV28 and TRBJ1-4; possibly TRBD1 for D (5 bases). The DNA for the CDR3 is TGTGCCAGCAGTTTGTTATTGGCCCGCTCAGGGGAAAAACTGTTTTTT. Its protein is CASSLLLARSGEKLFF.